These 23 T cell receptor beta chains were all obtained from the same sample, sequenced in a study of T cell repertoires in cytomegalovirus infection. TCRdb re-analysed the reads in MiXCR, keeping a single row per CDR3 protein. The table records 110,000 to 150,000 distinct CDR3 sequences, about 6.3% of them present only once. Sequenced input: PBMCs. These receptors were taken from a human donor in good health (CMV status not recorded). Some clones in this sample may be carry-over from other donors' samples.

This clonotype has ten or more counts. J is TRBJ2-2 and V is TRBV7-3; TRBD2 matches at 8 bases. V lost 5 bases to trimming and J lost 5 bases; unmatched junction nucleotides: 7. This CDR3 comprises 15 residues. Germline V gives CDR1 SGHTA, CDR2 FQGTGA. CDR3 in amino acids: CASSSGTSRTGELFF. CDR3 in DNA: TGTGCCAGCAGCAGTGGGACTAGTCGGACCGGGGAGCTGTTTTTT.

This clonotype was counted at least ten times. The chain recombines TRBV6-1 with TRBJ2-6; weak D call: TRBD1 (6 bases). Trimming shortened V by 5 bases and J by 4 bases, and 9 bases separated the two germline ends. This CDR3 contains 14 residues. CDR1 is MNHNS, CDR2 SASEGT, per germline. CDR3 DNA sequence: TGTGCCAGCAGTATAAGGGGGGGGGCCAACGTCCTGACTTTC. Translation: CASSIRGGANVLTF.

This clonotype was counted many times. In DNA form, the CDR3 reads TGCGCCAGCAGCTTGGCCGGGGGGTCTGGAAACACCATATATTTT. Its translation is CASSLAGGSGNTIYF. The J gene is TRBJ1-3, the V gene TRBV5-1, with D perhaps matching TRBD1 (5 bases). The CDR3 extends over 15 amino acids. V lost 0 bases, J lost 1 base, and 8 bases lay in between. CDR1 SGHRS and CDR2 YFSETQ come from the germline V gene. Together with reference TRBV5-1 and TRBJ1-3, the CDR3 gives the full variable domain: KAGVTQTPRYLIKTRGQQVTLSCSPISGHRSVSWYQQTPGQGLQFLFEYFSETQRNKGNFPGRFSGRQFSNSRSEMNVSTLELGDSALYLCASSLAGGSGNTIYFGEGSWLTVV.

The chain employs TRBV19 and TRBJ2-7; maybe TRBD1 (5 bases). The germline CDR1 and CDR2 sequences are LNHDA and SQIVND (reference sequence). Between the trimmed V and J ends, which lost 3 bases and 2 bases, there was a span of 14 bases. The CDR3 is 15 amino acids. The CDR3 DNA reads as TGTGCCAGTAGTATTTCGACAGCGACTCCCTACGAGCAGTACTTC. Its translation is CASSISTATPYEQYF.

V and J are TRBV29-1 and TRBJ1-1; D uncertain. The V gene's germline CDR1 is SQVTM and CDR2 ANQGSEA. V dropped 4 bases and J dropped 2 bases, with 8 bases sitting between them. The CDR3 has 12 amino acids. CDR3 DNA: TGCAGCGTTGCGGACTTTAACACTGAAGCTTTCTTT. The encoded protein is CSVADFNTEAFF. The entire variable domain, with the rest obtained from reference TRBV29-1 and TRBJ1-1, is as follows: SAVISQKPSRDICQRGTSLTIQCQVDSQVTMMFWYRQQPGQSLTLIATANQGSEATYESGFVIDKFPISRPNLTFSTLTVSNMSPEDSSIYLCSVADFNTEAFFGQGTRLTVV.

The table lists this clonotype with many counts. The chain is built from TRBV28 and TRBJ2-3, with TRBD2 identical over 8 bases. Germline V gene sequence: CDR1 MDHEN, CDR2 SYDVKM. The CDR3 covers 15 residues. With V trimmed by 4 bases and J by 5 bases, 8 bases remained unmatched. The CDR3: CASSSPGGPEDTQYF. CDR3 DNA sequence: TGTGCCAGCAGTTCCCCGGGGGGGCCCGAAGATACGCAGTATTTT.

The table lists this clonotype with many counts. This sequence joins TRBV4-2 and TRBJ2-7; D may be TRBD1 or TRBD2 (5 bases each). CDR1 and CDR2 from the germline V gene are LGHNA and YNFKEQ. The CDR3 contains 15 residues. Trimming removed 1 base from V and 6 bases from J, with 16 bases in between. The CDR3 is CASSQVWDGESEQYF. The CDR3 DNA follows: TGTGCCAGCAGCCAAGTATGGGACGGGGAGAGCGAGCAGTACTTC.

The chain recombines TRBV7-3 with TRBJ1-1, with a tentative D call TRBD1 (5 bases). Trimming took 7 bases from V and 4 from J, leaving 13 bases between them. From germline, CDR1 is SGHTA and CDR2 FQGTGA. This CDR3 spans 13 amino acids. CDR3 amino acids: CASTLTDITEAFF. In DNA, the CDR3 is TGTGCCAGCACCTTGACAGATATCACTGAAGCTTTCTTT.

The chain links TRBV29-1 to TRBJ2-6; D is uncertain. In germline, CDR1 is SQVTM, CDR2 ANQGSEA. V shed 3 bases and J shed 4 bases, with 7 bases lying between them. CDR3 size: 13 residues. CDR3 sequence: CSVDLTGANVLTF. In DNA form, the CDR3 reads TGCAGCGTTGACTTAACCGGGGCCAACGTCCTGACTTTC.

At least ten counts were recorded for this clonotype. The rearrangement uses TRBV7-2 and TRBJ2-1; 7 positions agree with TRBD2. V shed 1 base, J shed 6 bases, and the junction held 6 bases outside the gene matches. The germline V gene has CDR1 SGHTA and CDR2 FQGNSA. CDR3 length: 15 residues. As DNA, the CDR3 is TGTGCCAGCAGCTTAGTTGGCGGGGGTCGCAATGAGCAGTTCTTC. As protein: CASSLVGGGRNEQFF.

V usage is TRBV2 and J usage is TRBJ2-3; D possibly corresponds to TRBD2 (5 bases). This CDR3 has 15 residues. V lost 5 bases and J 3 bases, leaving 15 bases between the germline ends. Germline values: CDR1 SNHLY, CDR2 FYNNEI. The CDR3 sequence: CASSRAYEGTDTQYF. In DNA, the CDR3 is TGTGCCAGCAGTAGGGCGTACGAGGGAACAGATACGCAGTATTTT.

This clonotype was detected many times. For the CDR3, the DNA is TGTGCCAGCAGTTACCCAGGCAGATTCTACAATGAGCAGTTCTTC. Translating gives CASSYPGRFYNEQFF. The chain joins TRBV6-2 or TRBV6-3 to TRBJ2-1; D ambiguous. CDR3 size: 15 residues. Germline-derived CDR1 and CDR2 are MNHEY and SVGEGT. V was shortened by 2 bases and J by 3 bases, with 11 bases between the two germline ends.

This clonotype was detected only a few times. V and J are TRBV7-6 and TRBJ2-2; D possibly corresponds to TRBD2 (5 bases). The CDR3 runs 15 residues. Germline assignment: CDR1 SGHVS and CDR2 FNYEAQ. V gave up 1 base and J gave up 6 bases, with 12 bases separating them. The CDR3 sequence is CASSLEDWIPGELFF. CDR3 DNA: TGTGCCAGCAGCTTAGAGGACTGGATCCCCGGGGAGCTGTTTTTT.

This clonotype was seen many times. This chain links TRBV7-2 with TRBJ1-2; D remains ambiguous. Germline assignment: CDR1 SGHTA and CDR2 FQGNSA. This CDR3 comprises 15 residues. Trimming took off 5 bases at V and 0 bases at J, with 13 bases between the two ends. Here the CDR3 DNA reads TGTGCCAGCAGCGCCCGGACCTCAGCTAACTATGGCTACACCTTC. Encoded protein: CASSARTSANYGYTF.

This clonotype was observed at least ten times. The chain couples TRBV2 to TRBJ1-2, with D hard to call. The CDR3 has 13 amino acids. Per germline, CDR1 SNHLY and CDR2 FYNNEI. The V end lost 6 bases, the J end lost 12 bases, and 20 bases lay between the germline ends. Here the CDR3 reads CASSGSSGLGNTF. CDR3 bases: TGTGCCAGCAGCGGCTCCAGTGGGCTAGGCAACACCTTC.

There are many counts of this clonotype. This chain connects TRBV5-6 to TRBJ1-1; D is undetermined. V was cut by 0 bases and J by 0 bases, with 12 bases left in between. CDR3 length equals 16 residues. Germline V lookup: CDR1 SGHDT, CDR2 YYEEEE. In DNA, the CDR3 is TGTGCCAGCAGCTTGGGGTTTGAGGGCATGAACACTGAAGCTTTCTTT. Protein: CASSLGFEGMNTEAFF.

This clonotype was detected many times. The chain combines TRBV7-7 with TRBJ1-4; 11 bases map to TRBD1. The J segment lost 5 bases and the V segment lost 5 bases, leaving 7 bases of the junction unmatched. Looked up from germline, CDR1 is SSHAT and CDR2 is FNYEAQ (reference sequence). The CDR3 totals 16 residues. CDR3 in amino acids: CASSAGTGGINEKLFF. As DNA, the CDR3 is TGTGCCAGCAGCGCCGGGACAGGGGGAATAAATGAAAAACTGTTTTTT.

This clonotype was counted ten times or more. The genes are TRBV3-1 and TRBJ1-2; D is ambiguous. CDR1 and CDR2 (germline): LGHDT, YNNKEL (reference sequence). The V gene lost 2 bases and the J gene lost 10 bases, with 14 bases spanning the gap. The CDR3 totals 13 residues. CDR3 in DNA: TGTGCCAGCAGCCAAAATTCACGACCCTCCTACACCTTC. Protein sequence: CASSQNSRPSYTF.

This clonotype was seen ten or more times. The chain's CDR3 is CASSQEIYQPQHF. The CDR3 coding sequence is TGTGCCAGCAGCCAAGAGATTTATCAGCCCCAGCATTTT. The J gene is TRBJ1-5, the V gene TRBV4-2, with D unresolved. V shed 0 bases and J shed 5 bases, with 5 bases lying between them. The CDR3 contains 13 residues. Per the germline V gene, CDR1 is LGHNA and CDR2 is YNFKEQ.

The table lists this clonotype with many counts. The V gene is TRBV7-8, the J gene TRBJ1-2; possibly TRBD1 for D (6 bases). The CDR3 is 14 amino acids. V was trimmed by 0 bases and J by 5 bases, leaving 10 bases between them. Germline lookup yields CDR1 SGHVS and CDR2 FQNEAQ. The CDR3 bases are TGTGCCAGCAGCTTAGCTCACAGGGAGTATGGCTACACCTTC. It translates to CASSLAHREYGYTF.

This clonotype was picked up many times. The chain couples TRBV7-3 to TRBJ1-1, with D uncertain. V was cut by 11 bases and J by 8 bases, with 15 bases left in between. The CDR3 has 11 residues. Looked up from germline, CDR1 is SGHTA and CDR2 is FQGTGA. The CDR3 bases are TGTGCCTCAAGAGGTGAGGGCGAAGCTTTCTTT. Amino acids: CASRGEGEAFF.

This clonotype was counted many times. This chain uses TRBV7-2 with TRBJ2-7, with D possibly called TRBD1 or TRBD2 (5 bases each). Germline CDR1 SGHTA, CDR2 FQGNSA. The CDR3 sequence is 17 residues long. V was trimmed by 4 bases and J by 6 bases, leaving 25 bases between them. Written as DNA, the CDR3 is TGTGCCAGCAGCTCCCGGCCCCCCGGGACGGCCAAGGGCGAGCAGTACTTC. Its protein is CASSSRPPGTAKGEQYF.

This clonotype was seen many times. This chain joins TRBV7-8 and TRBJ2-1; 10 bases are shared with TRBD2. The CDR3 has 15 amino acids. J gave up 2 bases and V 2 bases, and 0 bases lay outside the gene matches. Germline assignment: CDR1 SGHVS and CDR2 FQNEAQ. This chain's CDR3 is CASSLLAGAYNEQFF. The CDR3 region has the DNA TGTGCCAGCAGCTTACTAGCGGGGGCCTACAATGAGCAGTTCTTC.